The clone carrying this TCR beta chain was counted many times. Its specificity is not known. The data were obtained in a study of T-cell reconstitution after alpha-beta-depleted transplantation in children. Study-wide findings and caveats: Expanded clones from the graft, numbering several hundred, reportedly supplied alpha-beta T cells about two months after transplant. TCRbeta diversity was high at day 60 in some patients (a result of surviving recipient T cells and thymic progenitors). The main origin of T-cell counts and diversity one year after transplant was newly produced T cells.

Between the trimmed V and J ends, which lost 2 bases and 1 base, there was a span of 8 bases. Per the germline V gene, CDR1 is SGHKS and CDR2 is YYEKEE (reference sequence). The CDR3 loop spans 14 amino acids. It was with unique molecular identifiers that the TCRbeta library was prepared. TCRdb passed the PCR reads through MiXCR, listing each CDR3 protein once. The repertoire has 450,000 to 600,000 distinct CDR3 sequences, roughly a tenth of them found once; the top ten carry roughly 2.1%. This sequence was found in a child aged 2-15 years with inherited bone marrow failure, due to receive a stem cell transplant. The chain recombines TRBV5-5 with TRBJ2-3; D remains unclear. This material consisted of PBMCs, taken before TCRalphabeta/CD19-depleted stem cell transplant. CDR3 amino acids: CASSFMVRTDTQYF. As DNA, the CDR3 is TGTGCCAGCAGCTTTATGGTTCGCACAGATACGCAGTATTTT. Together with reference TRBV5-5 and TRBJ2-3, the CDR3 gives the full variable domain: DAGVTQSPTHLIKTRGQQVTLRCSPISGHKSVSWYQQVLGQGPQFIFQYYEKEERGRGNFPDRFSARQFPNYSSELNVNALLLGDSALYLCASSFMVRTDTQYFGPGTRLTVL.